One TCR beta chain is described in this entry. Its antigen is currently not known. Within one base of it there is no much larger clone, and no base qualities were kept. Libraries were constructed by the immunoSEQ multiplex PCR assay. For the multiplex PCR, a mixture combining 60 forward primers for TCR Vbeta segments and 13 reverse primers for TCR Jbeta segments was used. A multiplex PCR assay on genomic DNA amplified the CDR3 region of rearranged TCR beta genes. The Illumina HiSeq System was used to sequence the amplified TCR beta libraries as 87-base-pair reads. As for how the authors treated the data: Across the 640 or so repertoires, a later analysis counted some 80 million unique TCR beta chains, 9.5 million to 12 million of which were shared by at least two donors. To remove PCR and sequencing errors, raw reads were error-corrected and collapsed into unique sequences using a nearest-neighbor algorithm that merged closely related sequences. V, D and J gene segments were assigned by aligning CDR3 sequences to IMGT reference sequences. For a sequence to be retained, at least a six-nucleotide match to both a V gene segment and a J gene segment was required. Rearrangements were classified as productive when the CDR3 lacked stop codons and remained in frame with V and J, and all other rearrangements were classified as non-productive. Following IMGT convention, CDR3 was defined as the stretch from the second conserved V-encoded cysteine to the conserved J-encoded phenylalanine. The earlier analysis of some 550 of the donors excluded any sequence lacking an unambiguous match to a single V gene segment. An earlier analysis of approximately 590 of the donors classified V segments as functional when productive rearrangements were above 56.7% and as segregating when the standard deviation between donors was above 5%. A statistical classification framework was developed to diagnose cytomegalovirus status using the catalog of TCR beta chain sequences. V and J gene assignment, in a later analysis, came from comparing TCR nucleotide sequences with IMGT/GENE-DB human TR gene sequences. A later analysis assigned CDR3 sequences and most-parsimonious VDJ recombination scenarios with the TCRdist pipeline. A later analysis defined each TCR beta chain by its CDR3 amino acid sequence plus V-gene family, and excluded reads lacking a unique V-gene family. A later analysis removed 550 to 700 highly shared, low-generation-probability nucleotide sequences to deal with suspected cross-contamination and a sequencing artifact. In a later analysis, a clonal expansion index was calculated for each public chain from normalized within-repertoire ranks of inferred template counts. Generation probabilities in a later analysis came from a VDJ recombination model fitted to out-of-frame rearrangements, and those results were checked against IGoR. In a later analysis, TCR-TCR, TCR-HLA and TCR-CMV co-occurrence was scored with hypergeometric tests, and a repertoire-size bias correction was applied to TCR pairs. False discovery rates were estimated in a later analysis by permuting HLA or CMV assignments 20 times. In a later analysis, co-occurring TCRs were grouped with DBSCAN, and TCRdist sequence similarity was added when clustering was performed within HLA-allele-positive subsets. Repertoires with fewer than 30,000 or more than 120,000 public chains were left out of co-occurrence clustering, as were about 5 repertoires with anomalous nucleotide sharing. The table was pulled from immuneACCESS by TCRdb, which kept in-frame rearrangements only. Such tables lose some clones; where checked, under half of the loss comes from unresolved V genes, and the rest has no known cause. From that table come the V and J calls and clone size; the DNA was used to work out D and trimming. The sample table holds about 88,000 clones, of which roughly 79% were seen once. About 5% of the sample belongs to the ten largest clones.

The sample is drawn from a study of cytomegalovirus exposure and HLA in healthy donors (dated by TCRdb to 2015 to 2018). Looking at the study overall: An earlier analysis of approximately 640 of the donors reported 250 to 300 Gb of sequence data and 120 million or so unique TCR beta sequences from about 180 million T cells. Approximately 300 gigabases of sequencing data and around 88 million unique TCR sequences made up an early release that covered fewer than 650 HLA-typed donors. Among the roughly 430 genotyped donors, around 81% belonged to the genetic ancestry cluster associated with self-reported Caucasian donors. The study aimed to test whether cataloging public T cell receptors could reveal signatures of past pathogen exposure. The T cell repertoires of 700 or so subjects were profiled by immunosequencing and related to cytomegalovirus serostatus. A separate validation cohort of about 110 different subjects was used in addition to the 666-subject first cohort. High-throughput TCR immunosequencing, statistical association of individual TCRs with disease status, and machine learning were combined to predict cytomegalovirus infection status. A later analysis re-analyzed previously published TCR beta repertoires from roughly 600 donors and added high-resolution HLA genotyping to study TCR occurrence patterns. Rather than using new phenotypic data, the later analysis identified candidate immune exposures from TCR beta sequences and from how often those sequences occurred across donors. An earlier analysis of about 600 of the donors used high-throughput TCR beta sequencing to judge whether each TCR beta V gene segment behaved as functional or pseudogenic. Alongside the repertoire data, information on donor age, sex, ethnicity and CMV serostatus was compiled. In a later genetic analysis, genome-wide SNP genotypes for 398 of the 666 donors were used, and that subset was treated as a discovery cohort. Every discovery cohort repertoire had been produced on one sequencing platform. HLA typing included class I and class II loci at four-digit resolution. The number of typed donors differed by locus: about 629-630 for A, B, C, DRB1 and DQB1; some 500 for DQA1; 606 for DPA1; and 450 to 480 for DPB1. A few DR-DQ haplotypes were handled as single units for association and clustering because linkage in the cohort was strong. Across around 400 genotyped donors of the cohort, an average of about 200,000 unique TCR beta nucleotide sequences per donor were sequenced, and 15% to 20% of those sequences were non-productive. General findings and caveats noted by the study authors: According to a later analysis, most CMV-associated TCR beta chains appeared to be HLA-restricted, and the HLA associations seemed to be driven largely by CMV exposure. Presence/absence analyses assumed roughly uniform sequencing depth across donors, an assumption that may not hold. In a later analysis, HLA-associated TCR beta chains showed more clonal expansion and lower generation probabilities than non-associated chains that were equally common. Most TCR sequences were seen in very few donors, while some public TCRs were found in many individuals. Because counts were too low, roughly 17 rarely observed V segments, including chromosome 9 orphons, were left out of the earlier analysis of a few hundred of the donors. It was suggested by the authors that the approach could potentially be generalized to other disease states and immunological phenotypes. According to a later analysis, parvovirus B19, influenza, CMV and Epstein-Barr virus appeared linked to several top co-occurrence clusters. Linkage disequilibrium might explain the correlated functional status among segregating V segments, but an unknown experimental factor could not be excluded. In a later genetic analysis, fewer N-insertions in productive TCRs were reported among donors in an Asian-associated ancestry cluster than the roughly 710-donor mean. A further reported finding was that TCR beta sequences accurately predicted the HLA-A and HLA-B alleles for most subjects in the first cohort. Three of the identified cytomegalovirus-associated TCR beta chains were confirmed in vitro to be specific for cytomegalovirus antigens. Strong co-occurrence of HLA alleles, especially DR and DQ, made assigning TCR associations to individual alleles difficult. HLA typing was unavailable for some donors at each locus, so association tests used only the typed subset. In a later analysis, TCR association rates were found to vary across HLA loci, with the most associated TCRs seen for DRB1 alleles and the fewest for HLA-C alleles. A cluster of highly shared sequence variants was judged likely to represent a technical artifact of the sequencing pipeline. This cohort had only TCR beta chains sequenced, and the lack of alpha or paired-chain data limited which features could be detected. The only immune exposure information available for the cohort was CMV serostatus. The 87-base-pair reads could not distinguish some IMGT-functional V segments, including TRBV6-2 and TRBV6-3, so those segments were excluded. At a false discovery rate of 0.05, a later analysis linked approximately 18,000 TCR beta sequences to specific HLA alleles. The classifier was reported to diagnose cytomegalovirus status with high specificity and sensitivity in both the original cohort and the validation cohort. A later genetic analysis associated a missense DCLRE1C variant with V-gene and J-gene trimming of TCR beta chains, and an independent cohort replicated the association. In an earlier analysis of 450 to 750 of the donors, most TCR beta V segments appeared in productive rearrangements about 90% or about 30% of the time, broadly matching IMGT annotations. In the study, approximately 160 TCR beta chains were listed as associated with cytomegalovirus.

Spanning cysteine to phenylalanine, the CDR3 consists of 17 amino acids. Only CDR3 DNA is held: 51 bases, read in frame from base 1. CDR1 and CDR2 (MGHRA, YSYEKL) derive from the germline V gene. V and J are trimmed by 5 bases and 2 bases, and the gene matches miss 7 bases of the junction. The cohort was made up of around 720 healthy bone marrow donors. All cohort members were sampled while nominally healthy, although unrecorded immune exposures were likely present. The donor was CMV seronegative and was included in the group of around 320 seronegative cohort members. Each donor provided a peripheral blood sample, and peripheral blood mononuclear cells were used for TCR beta sequencing. The Qiagen DNeasy Blood Extraction Kit was used to extract genomic DNA from the blood cell samples.

Recombination joined TRBV4-1 with TRBJ1-5; TRBD1 agrees with 12 junctional bases. This TCR was sampled from a woman between 40 and 55 years old in good health and CMV-seronegative. Sequencing used PBMCs. The CDR3 corresponds to CASSFSGTGGGNQPQHF. The nucleotides are TGCGCCAGCAGCTTTTCCGGGACAGGGGGCGGCAATCAGCCCCAGCATTTT.